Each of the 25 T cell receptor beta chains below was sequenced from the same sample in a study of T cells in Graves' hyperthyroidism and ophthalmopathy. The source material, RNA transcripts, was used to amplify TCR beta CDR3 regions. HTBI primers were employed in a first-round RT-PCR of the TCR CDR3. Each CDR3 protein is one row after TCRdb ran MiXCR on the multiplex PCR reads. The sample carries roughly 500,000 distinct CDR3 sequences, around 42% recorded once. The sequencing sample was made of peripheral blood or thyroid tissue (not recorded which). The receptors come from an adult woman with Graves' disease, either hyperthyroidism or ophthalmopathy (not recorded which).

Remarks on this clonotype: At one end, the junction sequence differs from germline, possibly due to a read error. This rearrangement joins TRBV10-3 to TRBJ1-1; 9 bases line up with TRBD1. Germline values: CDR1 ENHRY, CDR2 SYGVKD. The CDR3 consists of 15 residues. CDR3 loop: CATQTGTGMNTEAFF. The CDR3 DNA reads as TGTGCCACACAAACCGGGACAGGGATGAACACTGAGGCTTTCTTT.

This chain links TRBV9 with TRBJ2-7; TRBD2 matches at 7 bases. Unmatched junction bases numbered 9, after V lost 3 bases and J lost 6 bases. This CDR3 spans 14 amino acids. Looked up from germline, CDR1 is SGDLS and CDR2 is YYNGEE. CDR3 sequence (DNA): TGTGCCAGCAGCGGCTGGACTAGAGGAGGCGAGCAGTACTTC. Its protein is CASSGWTRGGEQYF.

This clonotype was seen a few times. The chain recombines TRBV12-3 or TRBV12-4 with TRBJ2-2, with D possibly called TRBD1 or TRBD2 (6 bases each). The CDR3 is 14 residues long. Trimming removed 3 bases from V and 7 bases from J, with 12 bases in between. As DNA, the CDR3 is TGTGCCAGCAGTTTTGAGAGGGGGGTCGGGGAGCTGTTTTTT. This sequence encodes CASSFERGVGELFF.

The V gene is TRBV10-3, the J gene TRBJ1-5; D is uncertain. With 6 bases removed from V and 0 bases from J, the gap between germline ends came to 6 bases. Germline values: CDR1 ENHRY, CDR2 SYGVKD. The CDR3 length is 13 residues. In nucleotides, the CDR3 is TGTGCCATCAGGCAAACTAGCAATCAGCCCCAGCATTTT. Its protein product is CAIRQTSNQPQHF.

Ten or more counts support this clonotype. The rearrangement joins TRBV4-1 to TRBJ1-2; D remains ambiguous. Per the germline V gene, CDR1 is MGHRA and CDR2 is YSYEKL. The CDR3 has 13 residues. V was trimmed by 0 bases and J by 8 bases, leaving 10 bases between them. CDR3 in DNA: TGCGCCAGCAGCCAAGAGGTAGGGCGCGGCTACACCTTC. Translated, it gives CASSQEVGRGYTF.

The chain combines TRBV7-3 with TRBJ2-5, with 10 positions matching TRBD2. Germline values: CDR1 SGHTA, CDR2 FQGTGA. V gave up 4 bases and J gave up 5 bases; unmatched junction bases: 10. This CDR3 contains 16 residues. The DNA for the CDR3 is TGTGCCAGCAGCTCATCTAGCGGGAGTCGTTGGGAGACCCAGTACTTC. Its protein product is CASSSSSGSRWETQYF.

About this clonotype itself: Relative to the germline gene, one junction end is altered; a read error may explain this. The CDR3 DNA follows: TGCAGTGCGAGAAGCGCCCGGGACAGCGGTGAAAAACTGTCTTTT. This encodes CSARSARDSGEKLSF. The V and J genes are TRBV20-1 and TRBJ1-4, with 7 bases identical to TRBD1. This CDR3 contains 15 residues. CDR1 and CDR2 from the germline V gene are DFQATT and SNEGSKA (reference sequence).

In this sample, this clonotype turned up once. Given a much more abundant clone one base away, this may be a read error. The CDR3 region has the DNA TGCGCCGGCAGACTGGGACAGGGGAACACAGATACGCAGTATTTT. Protein: CAGRLGQGNTDTQYF. The J gene is TRBJ2-3, the V gene TRBV5-1, with 10 bases that match TRBD1. From germline, CDR1 is SGHRS and CDR2 YFSETQ. CDR3 size: 15 residues.

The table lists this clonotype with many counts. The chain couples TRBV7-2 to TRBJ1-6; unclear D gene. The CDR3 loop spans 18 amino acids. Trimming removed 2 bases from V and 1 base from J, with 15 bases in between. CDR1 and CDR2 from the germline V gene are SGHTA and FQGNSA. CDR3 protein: CASSLSWGRRSYNSPLHF. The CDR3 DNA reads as TGTGCCAGCAGCTTAAGTTGGGGAAGACGGTCCTATAATTCACCCCTCCACTTT.

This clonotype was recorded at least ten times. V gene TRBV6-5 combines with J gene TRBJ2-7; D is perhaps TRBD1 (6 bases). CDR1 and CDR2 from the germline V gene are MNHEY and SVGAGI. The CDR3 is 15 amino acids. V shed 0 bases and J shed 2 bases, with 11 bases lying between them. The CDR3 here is CASSYSGAATYEQYF. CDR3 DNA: TGTGCCAGCAGTTACTCGGGGGCCGCAACCTACGAGCAGTACTTC.

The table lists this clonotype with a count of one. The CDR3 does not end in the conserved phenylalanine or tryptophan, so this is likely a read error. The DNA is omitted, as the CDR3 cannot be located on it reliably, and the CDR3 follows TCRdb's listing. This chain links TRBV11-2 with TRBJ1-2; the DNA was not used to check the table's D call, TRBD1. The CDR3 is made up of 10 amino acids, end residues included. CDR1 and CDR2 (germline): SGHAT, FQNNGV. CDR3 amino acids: CASSAPQDSY.

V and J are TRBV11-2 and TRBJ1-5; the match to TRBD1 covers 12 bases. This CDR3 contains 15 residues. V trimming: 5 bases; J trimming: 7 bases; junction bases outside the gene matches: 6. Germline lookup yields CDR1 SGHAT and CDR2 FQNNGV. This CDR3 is CASSRDRGLGQPQHF. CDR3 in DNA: TGTGCCAGCAGCCGGGACAGGGGGCTCGGGCAGCCCCAGCATTTT.

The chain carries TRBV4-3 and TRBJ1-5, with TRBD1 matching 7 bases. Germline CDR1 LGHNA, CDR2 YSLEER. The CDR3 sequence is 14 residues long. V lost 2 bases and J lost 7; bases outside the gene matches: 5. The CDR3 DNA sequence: TGCGCCAGCAGCCAACAAGGGGGCAGGCAGCCCCAGCATTTT. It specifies CASSQQGGRQPQHF.

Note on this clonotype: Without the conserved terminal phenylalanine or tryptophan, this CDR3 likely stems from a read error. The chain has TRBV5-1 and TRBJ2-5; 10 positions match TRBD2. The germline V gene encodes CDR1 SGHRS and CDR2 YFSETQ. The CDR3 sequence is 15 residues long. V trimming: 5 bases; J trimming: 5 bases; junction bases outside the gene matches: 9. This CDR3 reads CASSHLAGERETQYL. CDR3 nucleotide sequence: TGCGCCAGCAGTCATCTAGCGGGAGAAAGGGAGACCCAGTACCTC.

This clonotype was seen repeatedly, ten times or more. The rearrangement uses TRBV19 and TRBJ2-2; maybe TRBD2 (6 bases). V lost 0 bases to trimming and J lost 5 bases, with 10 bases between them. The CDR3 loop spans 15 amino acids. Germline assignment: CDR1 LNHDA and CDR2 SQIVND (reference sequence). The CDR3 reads CASSIEEGRTGELFF. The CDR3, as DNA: TGTGCCAGTAGTATAGAGGAGGGGCGGACCGGGGAGCTGTTTTTT.

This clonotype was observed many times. The CDR3 reads CASSPVSGGELFF. The CDR3 coding sequence is TGTGCCAGCAGCCCCGTCTCTGGGGGGGAGCTGTTTTTT. The J gene is TRBJ2-2, the V gene TRBV11-2; no definite D call. Trimming removed 5 bases at V and 8 bases at J, with 12 bases between. Germline V CDR1 and CDR2: SGHAT, FQNNGV. The CDR3 extends over 13 amino acids.

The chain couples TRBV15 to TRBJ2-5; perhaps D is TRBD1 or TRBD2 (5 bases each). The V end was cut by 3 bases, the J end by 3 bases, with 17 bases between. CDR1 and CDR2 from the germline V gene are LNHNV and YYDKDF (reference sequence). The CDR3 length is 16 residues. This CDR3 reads CATSRTGTRVKETQYF. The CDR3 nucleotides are TGTGCCACCAGCAGGACCGGGACGAGGGTGAAAGAGACCCAGTACTTC. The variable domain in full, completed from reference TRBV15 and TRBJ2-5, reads DAMVIQNPRYQVTQFGKPVTLSCSQTLNHNVMYWYQQKSSQAPKLLFHYYDKDFNNEADTPDNFQSRRPNTSFCFLDIRSPGLGDTAMYLCATSRTGTRVKETQYFGPGTRLLVL.

In nucleotides, the CDR3 is TGTGCCAGCAGCGTAATGGACAGGACTAACTATGGCTACACCTTC. It is translated as CASSVMDRTNYGYTF. The chain employs TRBV9 and TRBJ1-2; 7 bases agree with TRBD1. The CDR3 runs to 15 residues. The V segment lost 1 base and the J segment 0 bases; nucleotides outside the gene matches: 3. Germline V gives CDR1 SGDLS, CDR2 YYNGEE. The complete variable domain, with remaining parts taken from reference TRBV9 and TRBJ1-2, reads DSGVTQTPKHLITATGQRVTLRCSPRSGDLSVYWYQQSLDQGLQFLIQYYNGEERAKGNILERFSAQQFPDLHSELNLSSLELGDSALYFCASSVMDRTNYGYTFGSGTRLTVV.

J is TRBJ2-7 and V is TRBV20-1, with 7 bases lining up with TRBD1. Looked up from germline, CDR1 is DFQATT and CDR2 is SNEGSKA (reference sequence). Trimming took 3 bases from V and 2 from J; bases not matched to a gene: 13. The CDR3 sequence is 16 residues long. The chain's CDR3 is CSASIRQGQTTYEQYF. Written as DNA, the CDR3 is TGCAGTGCTAGCATCCGGCAGGGACAGACGACCTACGAGCAGTACTTC.

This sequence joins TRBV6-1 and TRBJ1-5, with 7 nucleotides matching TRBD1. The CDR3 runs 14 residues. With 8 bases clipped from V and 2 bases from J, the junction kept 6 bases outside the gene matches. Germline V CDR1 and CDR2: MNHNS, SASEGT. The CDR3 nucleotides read TGTGCCAGCCTTCTCACAGGGGGCAATCAGCCCCAGCATTTT. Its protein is CASLLTGGNQPQHF.

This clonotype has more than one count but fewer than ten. The CDR3 here is CSVRAGSYGYTF. DNA for the CDR3: TGCAGCGTTCGAGCCGGTTCCTATGGCTACACCTTC. The chain combines TRBV29-1 with TRBJ1-2; unclear D gene. Germline V gene data show CDR1 as SQVTM and CDR2 as ANQGSEA. Trimming shortened V by 5 bases and J by 4 bases, and 11 bases separated the two germline ends. The CDR3 spans 12 residues.

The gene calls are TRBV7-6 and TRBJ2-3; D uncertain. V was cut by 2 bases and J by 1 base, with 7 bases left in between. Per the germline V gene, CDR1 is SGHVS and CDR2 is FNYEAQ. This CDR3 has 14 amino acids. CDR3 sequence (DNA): TGTGCCAGCAGCTTAAGGCAGGGCACAGATACGCAGTATTTT. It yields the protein CASSLRQGTDTQYF.

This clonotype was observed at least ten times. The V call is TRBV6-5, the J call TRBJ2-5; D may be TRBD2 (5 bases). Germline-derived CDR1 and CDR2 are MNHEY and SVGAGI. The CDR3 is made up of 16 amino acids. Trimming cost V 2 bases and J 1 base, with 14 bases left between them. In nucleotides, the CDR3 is TGTGCCAGCAGTTACGGTATAACGGCGGGCCAAGAGACCCAGTACTTC. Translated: CASSYGITAGQETQYF.

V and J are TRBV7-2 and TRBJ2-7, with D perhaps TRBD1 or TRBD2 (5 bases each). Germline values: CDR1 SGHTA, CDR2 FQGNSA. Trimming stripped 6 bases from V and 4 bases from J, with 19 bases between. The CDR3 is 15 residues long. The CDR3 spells CASSYSTGTKYEQYF. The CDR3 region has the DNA TGTGCCAGCAGTTACTCGACGGGGACGAAGTACGAGCAGTACTTC.

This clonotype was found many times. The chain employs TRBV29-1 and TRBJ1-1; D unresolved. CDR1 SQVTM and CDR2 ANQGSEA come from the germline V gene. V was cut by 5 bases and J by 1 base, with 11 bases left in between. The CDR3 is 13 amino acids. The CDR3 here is CSVTARANTEAFF. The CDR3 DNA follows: TGCAGCGTTACGGCCAGAGCGAACACTGAAGCTTTCTTT.